These T cell receptor beta chains were read from a single sample in a study of blood T cell repertoires in COVID-19. Produced via immunoSEQ multiplex PCR; TCRdb's table is partial and in-frame only. The repertoire holds over 85,000 clones, with roughly 91% as singletons. Sequenced: peripheral blood. These receptors came from a woman aged 50 to 65 with acute or convalescent COVID-19. CDR3s include the opening cysteine and the closing phenylalanine or tryptophan. The D gene is left open where the match is weak. Size tells how often a clone was seen (once, few, many) or the class of an expanded clone, and some rows leave it out.

TRBJ2-1 | NA | TRBD2 | TRBV6-2/TRBV6-3 | TGTGCCAGCAGTTCCCCCGGTACTAGCGGGAGTAGAAATGAGCAGTTCTTC | CASSSPGTSGSRNEQFF
TRBJ2-3 | NA | NA | TRBV5-8 | TGTGCCAGCAGCGCGGGGGCGGGAACTGGCACAGATACGCAGTATTTT | CASSAGAGTGTDTQYF
TRBJ2-1 | NA | NA | TRBV18 | TGTGCCAGCTCAGCAGGGACACCGAGCTCCTACAATGAGCAGTTCTTC | CASSAGTPSSYNEQFF
TRBJ2-5 | NA | TRBD2 | TRBV6-5 | TGTGCCGCTGCGGGACTAGCGGGAAGAGAGACCCAGTACTTC | CAAAGLAGRETQYF
TRBJ2-7 | NA | TRBD2 | TRBV7-8 | TGTGCCAGCAGCTACGGGACTAGCGGGAGGTACGAGCAGTACTTC | CASSYGTSGRYEQYF
TRBJ1-2 | NA | TRBD1 | TRBV6-1 | TGTGCCAGCAGTGAAAGGGGGCGAGATGGCTACACCTTC | CASSERGRDGYTF
TRBJ2-3 | NA | TRBD2 | TRBV4-2 | TGTGCCAGCAGCCAAACGCTAGCGGGAGGGCCTGAGTTAGATACGCAGTATTTT | CASSQTLAGGPELDTQYF
TRBJ2-7 | NA | TRBD2 | TRBV7-9 | TGTGCCAGCAGCGCGAGGGACTACCCCTACGAGCAGTACTTC | CASSARDYPYEQYF
TRBJ2-3 | NA | NA | TRBV3-1/TRBV3-2 | TGTGCCAGCAGCCAGCGACTAGGAACCGCAGATACGCAGTATTTT | CASSQRLGTADTQYF
TRBJ2-1 | NA | TRBD2 | TRBV5-4 | TGTGCCAGCAGCGCAGCCGGGACTAGCGGGTCGGTATTGGGGAATGAGCAGTTCTTC | CASSAAGTSGSVLGNEQFF
TRBJ2-2 | NA | NA | TRBV4-2 | TGTGCCAGCAGCCGTACGGGAGCCGGGGAGCTGTTTTTT | CASSRTGAGELFF
TRBJ2-4 | NA | NA | TRBV7-9 | TGTGCCAGCAGCTTAGGAGAGGGCAAAAACATTCAGTACTTC | CASSLGEGKNIQYF
TRBJ2-2 | NA | TRBD2 | TRBV10-1 | TGCGCCAGCAGTGGCACCGGGACTAGCGGGAGGGCCGGCACCGGGGAGCTGTTTTTT | CASSGTGTSGRAGTGELFF
TRBJ2-1 | NA | TRBD2 | TRBV2 | TGTGCCAGCAGCCAGCGGGAGGGTGTAATGAATGAGCAGTTCTTC | CASSQREGVMNEQFF
TRBJ2-1 | NA | NA | TRBV11-2 | TGTGCCAGCAGCTTTAGCGGAGACTCCTACAATGAGCAGTTCTTC | CASSFSGDSYNEQFF
TRBJ2-7 | NA | NA | TRBV3-1/TRBV3-2 | TGTGCCAGCAGCCAAGAGTGGTGGAGCGACGAGCAGTACTTC | CASSQEWWSDEQYF
TRBJ1-2 | NA | NA | TRBV29-1 | TGCAGCGTTGAACAACCGGGTAACTATGGCTACACCTTC | CSVEQPGNYGYTF
TRBJ1-1 | NA | NA | TRBV6-2/TRBV6-3 | TGTGCCAGCAGTCCGGGGGGCAGGAATACTGAAGCTTTCTTT | CASSPGGRNTEAFF
TRBJ2-1 | NA | TRBD2 | TRBV7-9 | TGTGCCAGCAGGCTTTTAGCGGGAGGGCCTGATTCCTACAATGAGCAGTTCTTC | CASRLLAGGPDSYNEQFF
TRBJ1-5 | NA | NA | TRBV28 | TGTGCCAGCACCAAGACAGAACAAAGCATGCCCCAGCATTTT | CASTKTEQSMPQHF
TRBJ1-6 | NA | NA | TRBV27 | TGTGCCAGCAGCCCGCGTGGCTCCTATAATTCACCCCTCCACTTT | CASSPRGSYNSPLHF
TRBJ2-5 | NA | NA | TRBV6-6 | TGTGCCAGCAGTAGGACTAATCAAGAGACCCAGTACTTC | CASSRTNQETQYF
TRBJ2-5 | NA | NA | TRBV2 | TGTGCCAGCAGTCCTACCACTATACCCCAAGAGACCCAGTACTTC | CASSPTTIPQETQYF
TRBJ2-3 | once | TRBD1 | TRBV11-1 | TGTGCCAGCAGCCGCAATGGACAGGGGAGCACAGATACGCAGTATTTT | CASSRNGQGSTDTQYF